The T cell receptor (beta chain) described here comes from a study of shared T cell receptors in the human thymus. The protocol was immunoSEQ multiplex PCR, while the TCRdb copy is restricted to in-frame clones and leaves out a portion. The data hold over 350,000 clones, with 85% to 95% observed a single time. Germline CDR1 and CDR2: LNHNV and YYDKDF (reference sequence). The CDR3 loop spans 18 amino acids. V trimming: 0 bases; J trimming: 6 bases; junction bases outside the gene matches: 17. The sequenced material came from thymocytes. The rearrangement joins TRBV15 to TRBJ2-7; 7 bases map to TRBD2. The sequence came from a human donor. CDR3: CATSRDYTTGLVYPEQYF. CDR3 nucleotides: TGTGCCACCAGCAGAGATTACACTACAGGACTAGTTTATCCCGAGCAGTACTTC.